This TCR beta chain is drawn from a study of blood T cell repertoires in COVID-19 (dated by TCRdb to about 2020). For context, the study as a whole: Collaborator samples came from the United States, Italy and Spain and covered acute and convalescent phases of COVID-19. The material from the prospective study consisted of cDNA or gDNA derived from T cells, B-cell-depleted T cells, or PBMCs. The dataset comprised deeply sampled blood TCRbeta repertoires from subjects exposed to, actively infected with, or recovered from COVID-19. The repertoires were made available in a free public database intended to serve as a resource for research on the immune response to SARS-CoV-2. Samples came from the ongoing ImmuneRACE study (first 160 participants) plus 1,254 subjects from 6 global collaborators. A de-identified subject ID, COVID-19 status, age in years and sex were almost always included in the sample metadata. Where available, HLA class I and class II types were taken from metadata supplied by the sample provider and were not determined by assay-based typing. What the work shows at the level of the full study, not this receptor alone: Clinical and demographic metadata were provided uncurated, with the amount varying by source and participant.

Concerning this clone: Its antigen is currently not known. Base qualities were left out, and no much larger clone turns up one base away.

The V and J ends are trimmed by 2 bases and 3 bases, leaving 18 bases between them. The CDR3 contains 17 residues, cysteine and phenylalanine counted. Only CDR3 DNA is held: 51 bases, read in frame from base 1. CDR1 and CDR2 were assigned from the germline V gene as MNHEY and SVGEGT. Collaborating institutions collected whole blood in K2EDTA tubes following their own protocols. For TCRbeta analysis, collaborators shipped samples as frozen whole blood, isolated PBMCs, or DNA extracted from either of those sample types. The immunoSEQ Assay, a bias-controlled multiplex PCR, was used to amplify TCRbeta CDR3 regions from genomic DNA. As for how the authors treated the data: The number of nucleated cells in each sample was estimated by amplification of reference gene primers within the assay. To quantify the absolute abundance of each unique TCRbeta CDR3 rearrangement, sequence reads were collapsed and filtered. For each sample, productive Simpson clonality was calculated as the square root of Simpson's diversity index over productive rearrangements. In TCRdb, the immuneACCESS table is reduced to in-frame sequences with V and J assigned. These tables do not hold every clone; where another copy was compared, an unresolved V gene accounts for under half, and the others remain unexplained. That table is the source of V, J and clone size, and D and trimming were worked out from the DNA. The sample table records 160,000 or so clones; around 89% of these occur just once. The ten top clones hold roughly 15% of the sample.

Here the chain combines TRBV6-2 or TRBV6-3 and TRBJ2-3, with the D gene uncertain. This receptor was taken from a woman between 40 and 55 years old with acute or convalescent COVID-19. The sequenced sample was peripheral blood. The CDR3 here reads CASSYEVGSQPTDTQYF. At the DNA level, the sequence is TGTGCCAGCAGTTACGAGGTCGGCAGTCAGCCGACAGATACGCAGTATTTT.